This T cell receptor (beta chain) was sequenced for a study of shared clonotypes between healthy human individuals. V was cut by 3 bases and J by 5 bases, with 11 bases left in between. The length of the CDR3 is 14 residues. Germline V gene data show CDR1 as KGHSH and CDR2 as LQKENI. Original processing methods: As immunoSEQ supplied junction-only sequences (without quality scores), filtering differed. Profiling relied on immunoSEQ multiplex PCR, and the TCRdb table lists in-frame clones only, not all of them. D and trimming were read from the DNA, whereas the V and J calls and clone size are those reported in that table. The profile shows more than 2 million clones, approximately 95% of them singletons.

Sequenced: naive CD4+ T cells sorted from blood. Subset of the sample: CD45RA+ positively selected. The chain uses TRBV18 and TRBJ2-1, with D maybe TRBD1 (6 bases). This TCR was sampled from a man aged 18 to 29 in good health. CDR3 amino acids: CASSPDRTDNEQFF. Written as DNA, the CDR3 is TGTGCCAGCTCACCTGACAGGACCGACAATGAGCAGTTCTTC.